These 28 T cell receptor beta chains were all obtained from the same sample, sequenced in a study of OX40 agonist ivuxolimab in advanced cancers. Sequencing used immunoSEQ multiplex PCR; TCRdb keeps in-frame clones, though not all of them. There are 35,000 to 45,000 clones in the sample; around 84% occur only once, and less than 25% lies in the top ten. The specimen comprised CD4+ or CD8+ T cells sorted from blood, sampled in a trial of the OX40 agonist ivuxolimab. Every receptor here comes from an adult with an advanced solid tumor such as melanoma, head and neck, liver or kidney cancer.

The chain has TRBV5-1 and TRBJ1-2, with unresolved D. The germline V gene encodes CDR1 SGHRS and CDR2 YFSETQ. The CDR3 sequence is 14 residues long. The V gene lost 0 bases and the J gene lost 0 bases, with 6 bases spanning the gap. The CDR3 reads CASSLVQANYGYTF. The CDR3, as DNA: TGCGCCAGCAGCTTGGTTCAAGCTAACTATGGCTACACCTTC.

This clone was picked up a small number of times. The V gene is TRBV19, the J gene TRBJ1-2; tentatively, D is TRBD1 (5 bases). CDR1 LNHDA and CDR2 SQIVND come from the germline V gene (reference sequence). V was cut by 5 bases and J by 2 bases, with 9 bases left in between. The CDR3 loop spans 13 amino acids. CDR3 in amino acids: CASSPEGNYGYTF. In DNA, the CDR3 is TGTGCCAGTAGTCCGGAGGGGAACTATGGCTACACCTTC.

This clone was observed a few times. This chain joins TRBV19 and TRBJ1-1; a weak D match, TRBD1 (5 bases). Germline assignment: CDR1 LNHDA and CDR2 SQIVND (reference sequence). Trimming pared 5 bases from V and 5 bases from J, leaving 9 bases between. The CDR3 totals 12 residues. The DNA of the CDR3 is TGTGCCAGTAGTCAGGGACTGACTGAAGCTTTCTTT. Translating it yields CASSQGLTEAFF.

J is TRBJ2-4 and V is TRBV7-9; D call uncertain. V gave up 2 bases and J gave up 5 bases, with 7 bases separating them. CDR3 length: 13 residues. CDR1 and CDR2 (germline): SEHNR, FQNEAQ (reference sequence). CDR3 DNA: TGTGCCAGCAGCTTAATCAGCGAAAACATTCAGTACTTC. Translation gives CASSLISENIQYF.

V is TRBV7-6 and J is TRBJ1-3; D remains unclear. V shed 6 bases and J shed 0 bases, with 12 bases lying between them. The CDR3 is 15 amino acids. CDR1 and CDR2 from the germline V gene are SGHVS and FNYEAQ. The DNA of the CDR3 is TGTGCCAGCAGTCTCACTATGGGCTCTGGAAACACCATATATTTT. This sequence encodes CASSLTMGSGNTIYF.

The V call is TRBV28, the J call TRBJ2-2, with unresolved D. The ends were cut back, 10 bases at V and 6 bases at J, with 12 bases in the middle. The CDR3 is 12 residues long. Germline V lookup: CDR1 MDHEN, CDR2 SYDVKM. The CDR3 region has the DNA TGTGCCATCCAGATGGAAGCCGGGGAGCTGTTTTTT. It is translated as CAIQMEAGELFF.

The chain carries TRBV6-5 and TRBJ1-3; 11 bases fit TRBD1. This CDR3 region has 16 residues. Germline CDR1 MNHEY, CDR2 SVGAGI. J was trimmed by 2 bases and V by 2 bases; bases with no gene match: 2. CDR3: CASSYLGQGAGNTIYF. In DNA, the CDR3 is TGTGCCAGCAGTTACCTGGGACAGGGGGCTGGAAACACCATATATTTT.

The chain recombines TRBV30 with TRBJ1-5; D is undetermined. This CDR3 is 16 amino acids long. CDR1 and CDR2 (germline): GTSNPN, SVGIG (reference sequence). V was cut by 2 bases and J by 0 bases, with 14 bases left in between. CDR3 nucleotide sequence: TGTGCCTGGAGTAACCCCCCCGAGAGTAGCAATCAGCCCCAGCATTTT. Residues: CAWSNPPESSNQPQHF.

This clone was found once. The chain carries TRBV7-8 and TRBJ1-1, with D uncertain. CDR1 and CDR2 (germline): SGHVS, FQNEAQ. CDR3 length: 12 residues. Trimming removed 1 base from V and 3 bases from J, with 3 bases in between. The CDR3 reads CASSLVHTEAFF. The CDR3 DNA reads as TGTGCCAGCAGCTTAGTCCACACTGAAGCTTTCTTT. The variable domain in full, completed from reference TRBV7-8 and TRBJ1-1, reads GAGVSQSPRYKVAKRGQDVALRCDPISGHVSLFWYQQALGQGPEFLTYFQNEAQLDKSGLPSDRFFAERPEGSVSTLKIQRTQQEDSAVYLCASSLVHTEAFFGQGTRLTVV.

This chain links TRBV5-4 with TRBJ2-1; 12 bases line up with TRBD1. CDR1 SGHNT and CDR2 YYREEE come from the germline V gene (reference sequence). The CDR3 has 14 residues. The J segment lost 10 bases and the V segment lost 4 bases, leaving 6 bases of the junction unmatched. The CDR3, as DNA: TGTGCCAGCAGCCCCGGGACAGGGGGCTGGGAGCAGTTCTTC. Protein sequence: CASSPGTGGWEQFF. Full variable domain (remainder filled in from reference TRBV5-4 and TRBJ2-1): ETGVTQSPTHLIKTRGQQVTLRCSSQSGHNTVSWYQQALGQGPQFIFQYYREEENGRGNFPPRFSGLQFPNYSSELNVNALELDDSALYLCASSPGTGGWEQFFGPGTRLTVL.

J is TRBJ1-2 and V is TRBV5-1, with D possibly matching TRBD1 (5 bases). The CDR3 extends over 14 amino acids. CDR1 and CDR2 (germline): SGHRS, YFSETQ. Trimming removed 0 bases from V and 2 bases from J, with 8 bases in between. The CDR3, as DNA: TGCGCCAGCAGCTTGGGTCAGGGAAACTATGGCTACACCTTC. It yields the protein CASSLGQGNYGYTF.

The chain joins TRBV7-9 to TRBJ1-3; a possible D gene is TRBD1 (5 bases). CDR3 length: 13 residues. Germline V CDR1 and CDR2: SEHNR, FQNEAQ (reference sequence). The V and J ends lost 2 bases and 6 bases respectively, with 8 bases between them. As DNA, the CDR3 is TGTGCCAGCAGCTTACAGGGACCAAACACCATATATTTT. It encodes CASSLQGPNTIYF.

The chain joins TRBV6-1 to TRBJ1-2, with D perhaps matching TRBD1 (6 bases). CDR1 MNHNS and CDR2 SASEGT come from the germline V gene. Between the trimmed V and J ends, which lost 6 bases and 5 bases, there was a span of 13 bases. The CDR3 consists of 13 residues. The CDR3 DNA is TGTGCCAGCAGCCCCGGGACAAATTATGGCTACACCTTC. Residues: CASSPGTNYGYTF.

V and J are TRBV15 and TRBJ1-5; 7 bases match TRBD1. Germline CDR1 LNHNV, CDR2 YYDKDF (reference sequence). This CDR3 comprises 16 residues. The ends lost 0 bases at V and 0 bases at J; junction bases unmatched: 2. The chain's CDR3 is CATSRDRGHSNQPQHF. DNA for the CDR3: TGTGCCACCAGCAGAGATAGGGGGCATAGCAATCAGCCCCAGCATTTT.

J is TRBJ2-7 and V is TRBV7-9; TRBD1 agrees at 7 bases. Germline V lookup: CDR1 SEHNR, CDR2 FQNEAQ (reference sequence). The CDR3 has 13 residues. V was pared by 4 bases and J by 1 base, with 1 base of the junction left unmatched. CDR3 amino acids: CASSSGQSYEQYV. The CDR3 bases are TGTGCCAGCAGCTCGGGACAGTCCTACGAGCAGTACGTC.

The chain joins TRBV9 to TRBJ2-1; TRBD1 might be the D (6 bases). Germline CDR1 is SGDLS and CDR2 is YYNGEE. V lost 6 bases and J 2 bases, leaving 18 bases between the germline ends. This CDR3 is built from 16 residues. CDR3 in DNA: TGTGCCAGCACCGAAACAGGGTCCGTCGCCTACAATGAGCAGTTCTTC. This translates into CASTETGSVAYNEQFF. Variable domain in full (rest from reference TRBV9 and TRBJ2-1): DSGVTQTPKHLITATGQRVTLRCSPRSGDLSVYWYQQSLDQGLQFLIQYYNGEERAKGNILERFSAQQFPDLHSELNLSSLELGDSALYFCASTETGSVAYNEQFFGPGTRLTVL.

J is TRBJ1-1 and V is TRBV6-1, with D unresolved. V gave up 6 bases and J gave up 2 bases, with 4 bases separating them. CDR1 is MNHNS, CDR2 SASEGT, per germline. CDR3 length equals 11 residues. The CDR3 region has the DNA TGTGCCAGCAGGGTAAACACTGAAGCTTTCTTT. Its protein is CASRVNTEAFF.

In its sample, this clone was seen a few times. CDR3 residues: CASRTGANSPLHF. The CDR3 nucleotides are TGTGCCAGCAGGACAGGGGCAAATTCACCCCTCCACTTT. V usage is TRBV28 and J usage is TRBJ1-6, with 8 bases aligning to TRBD1. Germline-derived CDR1 and CDR2 are MDHEN and SYDVKM. The CDR3 totals 13 residues. Trimming removed 6 bases from V and 7 bases from J; junction bases left unmatched: 2.

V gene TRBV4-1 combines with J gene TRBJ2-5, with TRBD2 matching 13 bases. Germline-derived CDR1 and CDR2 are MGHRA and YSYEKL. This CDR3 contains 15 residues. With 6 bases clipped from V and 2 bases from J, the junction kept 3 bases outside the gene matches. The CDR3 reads CASSRTSGGQETQYF. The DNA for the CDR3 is TGCGCCAGCAGTCGGACTAGCGGGGGACAAGAGACCCAGTACTTC.

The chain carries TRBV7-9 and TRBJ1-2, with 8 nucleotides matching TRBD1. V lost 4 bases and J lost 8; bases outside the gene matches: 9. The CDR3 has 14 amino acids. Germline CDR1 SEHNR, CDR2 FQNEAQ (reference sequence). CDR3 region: CASSWSQGGGGYTF. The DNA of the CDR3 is TGTGCCAGCAGCTGGTCACAGGGGGGCGGCGGCTACACCTTC. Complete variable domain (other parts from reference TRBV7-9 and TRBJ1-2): DTGVSQNPRHKITKRGQNVTFRCDPISEHNRLYWYRQTLGQGPEFLTYFQNEAQLEKSRLLSDRFSAERPKGSFSTLEIQRTEQGDSAMYLCASSWSQGGGGYTFGSGTRLTVV.

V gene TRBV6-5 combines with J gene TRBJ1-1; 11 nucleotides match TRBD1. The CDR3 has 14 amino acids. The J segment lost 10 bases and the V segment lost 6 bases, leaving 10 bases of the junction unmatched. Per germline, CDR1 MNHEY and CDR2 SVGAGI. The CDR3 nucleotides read TGTGCCAGCAGCCCTGGACAGGGGGCAGTCGTAGCTTTCTTT. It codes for CASSPGQGAVVAFF.

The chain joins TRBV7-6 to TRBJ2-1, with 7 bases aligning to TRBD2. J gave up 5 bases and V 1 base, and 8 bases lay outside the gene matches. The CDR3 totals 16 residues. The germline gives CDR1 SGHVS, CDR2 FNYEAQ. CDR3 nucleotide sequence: TGTGCCAGCAGCTTAGATTGGGGGGGTGGTAACAATGAGCAGTTCTTC. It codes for CASSLDWGGGNNEQFF.

In DNA form, the CDR3 reads TGTGCCTCCGCGGACGCGCCCTACGAGCAGTACTTC. Amino acid sequence: CASADAPYEQYF. The rearrangement links TRBV10-3 to TRBJ2-7; D is ambiguous. The germline V gene encodes CDR1 ENHRY and CDR2 SYGVKD. The CDR3 is 12 residues long. Trimming took 11 bases from V and 2 from J, leaving 13 bases between them.

The CDR3 coding sequence is TGTGCCAGCAGTTACTCGGGCTACACCAATGAGCAGTTCTTC. It encodes CASSYSGYTNEQFF. The V gene is TRBV6-5, the J gene TRBJ2-1, with unresolved D. Germline V gene data show CDR1 as MNHEY and CDR2 as SVGAGI. Trimming left V 0 bases short and J 6 bases short, with 9 bases between. The CDR3 loop spans 14 amino acids.

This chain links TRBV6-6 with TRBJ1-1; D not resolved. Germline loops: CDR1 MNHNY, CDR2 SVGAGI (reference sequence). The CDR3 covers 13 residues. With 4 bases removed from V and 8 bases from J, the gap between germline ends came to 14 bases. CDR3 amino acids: CASSSGSGFEAFF. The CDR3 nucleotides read TGTGCCAGCAGTTCAGGTAGCGGCTTCGAAGCTTTCTTT.

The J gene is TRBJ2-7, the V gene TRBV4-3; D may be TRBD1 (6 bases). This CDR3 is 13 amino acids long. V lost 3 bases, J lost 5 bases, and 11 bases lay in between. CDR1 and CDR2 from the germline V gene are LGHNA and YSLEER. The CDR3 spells CASSQITGNEQYF. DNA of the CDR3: TGCGCCAGCAGCCAGATAACAGGGAACGAGCAGTACTTC.

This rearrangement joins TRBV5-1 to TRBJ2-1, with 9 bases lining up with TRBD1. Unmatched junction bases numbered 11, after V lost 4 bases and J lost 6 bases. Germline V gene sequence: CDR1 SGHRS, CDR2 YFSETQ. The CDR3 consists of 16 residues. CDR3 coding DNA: TGCGCCAGCAGCCTCGCCCCGGGACAGGGACCCAATGAGCAGTTCTTC. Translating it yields CASSLAPGQGPNEQFF.

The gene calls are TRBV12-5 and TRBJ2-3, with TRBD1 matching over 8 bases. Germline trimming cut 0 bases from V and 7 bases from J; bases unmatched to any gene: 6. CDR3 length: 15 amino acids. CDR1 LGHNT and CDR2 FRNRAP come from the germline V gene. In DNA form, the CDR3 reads TGTGCTAGTGGTTTGGTACGACAGGGGAAGTATACGCAGTATTTT. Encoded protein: CASGLVRQGKYTQYF.